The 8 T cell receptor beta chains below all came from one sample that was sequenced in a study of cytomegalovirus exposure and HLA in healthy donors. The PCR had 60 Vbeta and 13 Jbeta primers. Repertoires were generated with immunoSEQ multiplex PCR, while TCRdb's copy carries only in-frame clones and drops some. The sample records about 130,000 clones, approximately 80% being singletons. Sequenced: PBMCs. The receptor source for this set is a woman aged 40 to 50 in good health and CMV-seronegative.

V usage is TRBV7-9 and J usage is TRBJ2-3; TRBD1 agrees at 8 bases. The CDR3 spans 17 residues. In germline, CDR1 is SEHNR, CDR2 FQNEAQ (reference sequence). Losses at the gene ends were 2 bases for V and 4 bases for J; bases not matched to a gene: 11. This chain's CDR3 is CASSLLVRTGTPDTQYF. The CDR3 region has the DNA TGTGCCAGCAGCTTATTGGTCCGGACAGGGACCCCAGATACGCAGTATTTT.

CDR3 nucleotide sequence: TGTGCCAGCAGAACCAGCTACGAGCAGTACTTC. Amino acids: CASRTSYEQYF. This rearrangement joins TRBV6-6 to TRBJ2-7; D remains ambiguous. The CDR3 loop spans 11 amino acids. V lost 6 bases, J lost 3 bases, and 6 bases lay in between. In germline, CDR1 is MNHNY, CDR2 SVGAGI (reference sequence).

This CDR3 is CASSPEGVEQYF. The CDR3 DNA reads as TGTGCCAGCAGCCCGGAGGGAGTCGAGCAGTACTTC. V is TRBV11-1 and J is TRBJ2-7; tentative D call: TRBD2 (6 bases). Germline V gene sequence: CDR1 SGHAT, CDR2 FQDESV (reference sequence). V was trimmed by 5 bases and J by 6 bases, leaving 11 bases between them. The length of the CDR3 is 12 residues.

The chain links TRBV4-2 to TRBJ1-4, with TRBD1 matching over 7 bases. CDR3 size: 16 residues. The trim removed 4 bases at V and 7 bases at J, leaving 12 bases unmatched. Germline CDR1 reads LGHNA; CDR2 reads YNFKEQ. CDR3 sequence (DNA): TGTGCCAGCAGCCGGGACCAACAGGGGTTAGGTGAAAAACTGTTTTTT. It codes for CASSRDQQGLGEKLFF.

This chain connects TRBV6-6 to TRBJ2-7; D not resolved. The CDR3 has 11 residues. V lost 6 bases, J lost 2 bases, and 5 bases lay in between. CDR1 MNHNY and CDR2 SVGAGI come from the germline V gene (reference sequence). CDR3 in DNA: TGTGCCAGCAGCCCCGCCTACGAGCAGTACTTC. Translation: CASSPAYEQYF.

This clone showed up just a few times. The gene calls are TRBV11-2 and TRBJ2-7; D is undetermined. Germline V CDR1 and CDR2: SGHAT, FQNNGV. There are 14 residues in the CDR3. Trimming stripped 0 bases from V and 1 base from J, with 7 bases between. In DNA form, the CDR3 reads TGTGCCAGCAGCTTAGAAACCCAGTCCTACGAGCAGTACTTC. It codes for CASSLETQSYEQYF. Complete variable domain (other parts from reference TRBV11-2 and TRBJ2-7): EAGVAQSPRYKIIEKRQSVAFWCNPISGHATLYWYQQILGQGPKLLIQFQNNGVVDDSQLPKDRFSAERLKGVDSTLKIQPAKLEDSAVYLCASSLETQSYEQYFGPGTRLTVT.

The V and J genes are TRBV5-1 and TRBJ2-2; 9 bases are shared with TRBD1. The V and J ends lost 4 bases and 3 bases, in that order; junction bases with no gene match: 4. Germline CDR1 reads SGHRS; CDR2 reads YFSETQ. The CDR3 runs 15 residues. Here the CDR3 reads CASSPGDRDTGELFF. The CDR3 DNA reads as TGCGCCAGCAGCCCGGGGGACAGGGACACCGGGGAGCTGTTTTTT.

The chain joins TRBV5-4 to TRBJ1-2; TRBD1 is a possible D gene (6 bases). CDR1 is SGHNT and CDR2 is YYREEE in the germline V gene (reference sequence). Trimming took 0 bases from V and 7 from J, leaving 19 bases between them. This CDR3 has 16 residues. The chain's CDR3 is CASSLVVRDIGGGYTF. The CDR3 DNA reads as TGTGCCAGCAGCTTGGTGGTCAGAGACATAGGGGGTGGCTACACCTTC.